The rows below give T cell receptor beta chains drawn from one sample of a study of blood T cells in healthy people across ages. TCRdb re-analysed the 5' RACE reads in MiXCR, keeping a single row per CDR3 protein. The sample yields 780,000 or so distinct CDR3 sequences, just over 55% seen once. Sequences were obtained from blood. The receptor source for this set is a man between 40 and 49 years old in good health. CDR3s include the opening cysteine and the closing phenylalanine or tryptophan. A D gene is named only where the DNA matches it firmly. Clone size is stated in some rows and not others, as once, few, many or a class when expanded.

size	V	D	length	J	CDR3	DNA
-	TRBV6-6	-	14	TRBJ2-5	CASSQTGRQETQYF	TGTGCCAGCAGTCAGACAGGTCGCCAAGAGACCCAGTACTTC
few	TRBV24-1	TRBD2	14	TRBJ2-3	CATSSPGGTDTQYF	TGTGCCACCAGTTCCCCCGGGGGGACAGATACGCAGTATTTT
few	TRBV7-8	-	14	TRBJ1-2	CASSLDRDLYGYTF	TGTGCCAGCAGCTTAGACAGGGACCTCTATGGCTACACCTTC
-	TRBV7-9	TRBD2	16	TRBJ2-3	CASSSGLAASTDTQYF	TGTGCCAGCAGCTCGGGACTAGCGGCTAGCACAGATACGCAGTATTTT
few	TRBV7-2	TRBD2	15	TRBJ2-5	CASSLDGRGQETQYF	TGTGCCAGCAGCTTAGACGGGAGGGGGCAAGAGACCCAGTACTTC
-	TRBV5-1	TRBD1	16	TRBJ2-7	CASSPRRQGSSYEQYF	TGCGCCAGCAGCCCGAGGCGACAGGGGAGCTCCTACGAGCAGTACTTC
many	TRBV7-2	TRBD1	15	TRBJ2-3	CASSWTGLDTDTQYF	TGTGCCAGCAGCTGGACAGGGCTCGACACAGATACGCAGTATTTT
-	TRBV20-1	TRBD2	18	TRBJ2-3	CSAIAGGALSTSTDTQYF	TGCAGTGCTATAGCGGGGGGTGCCCTGTCGACTAGCACAGATACGCAGTATTTT
-	TRBV20-1	-	15	TRBJ2-7	CSARDPAGETHEQYF	TGCAGTGCTAGAGATCCAGCAGGGGAAACCCATGAGCAGTACTTC
-	TRBV7-2	-	14	TRBJ1-2	CASSANRANYGYTF	TGTGCCAGCAGCGCAAACAGGGCTAACTATGGCTACACCTTC
-	TRBV12-5	-	13	TRBJ2-5	CASGLGSQETQYF	TGTGCTAGTGGTTTGGGCAGCCAAGAGACCCAGTACTTC
-	TRBV20-1	-	18	TRBJ2-6	CSARHGPLVLSGANVLTF	TGCAGTGCTAGACACGGGCCACTGGTCCTTTCTGGGGCCAACGTCCTGACTTTC
-	TRBV5-1	-	15	TRBJ2-7	CASSLEGDPSYEQYF	TGCGCCAGCAGCTTGGAGGGGGATCCTTCCTACGAGCAGTACTTC
-	TRBV20-1	TRBD1	14	TRBJ2-3	CSATWTGGRDTQYF	TGCAGTGCTACGTGGACAGGGGGCAGGGATACGCAGTATTTT
once	TRBV12-3/TRBV12-4	TRBD2	18	TRBJ2-5	CASSLILPAGEVRETQYF	TGTGCCAGCAGTTTAATATTGCCGGCGGGAGAGGTTCGAGAGACCCAGTACTTC
-	TRBV12-3/TRBV12-4	-	13	TRBJ2-6	CASSSLWANVLTF	TGTGCCAGCAGCTCACTCTGGGCCAACGTCCTGACTTTC
many	TRBV6-2/TRBV6-3	-	10	TRBJ2-2	CASEEGELFF	TGTGCCAGCGAAGAAGGGGAGCTGTTTTTT
-	TRBV5-6	-	13	TRBJ1-1	CASSSGTYPEAFF	TGTGCCAGCAGCTCCGGGACATATCCTGAAGCTTTCTTT
few	TRBV10-3	TRBD1	17	TRBJ2-2	CAIRGQDRVEDTGELFF	TGTGCCATCAGGGGCCAAGACAGGGTTGAGGACACCGGGGAGCTGTTTTTT
few	TRBV5-1	TRBD2	15	TRBJ2-5	CASSLAPSGLETQYF	TGCGCCAGCAGCTTGGCTCCTAGCGGGCTGGAGACCCAGTACTTC
-	TRBV12-3/TRBV12-4	-	14	TRBJ2-7	CASSSSNGIYEQYF	TGTGCCAGCAGTTCTAGTAACGGGATCTACGAGCAGTACTTC
-	TRBV7-9	-	13	TRBJ1-2	CASSLLGASGYTF	TGTGCCAGCAGCTTATTAGGGGCATCTGGCTACACCTTC
-	TRBV27	-	16	TRBJ2-3	CASSPRDLALTDTQYF	TGTGCCAGCTCTCCAAGGGACTTAGCACTCACAGATACGCAGTATTTT
-	TRBV28	TRBD2	18	TRBJ2-5	CASSLTSGGPAGQETQYF	TGTGCCAGCAGCCTGACTAGCGGGGGGCCGGCGGGCCAAGAGACCCAGTACTTC
once	TRBV7-2	-	17	TRBJ2-3	CASSLWGRAESTDTQYF	TGTGCCAGCAGCTTATGGGGGCGAGCGGAAAGCACAGATACGCAGTATTTT
few	TRBV29-1	-	15	TRBJ2-3	CSVEDPRPGTDTQYF	TGCAGCGTTGAAGATCCGCGTCCGGGCACAGATACGCAGTATTTT
-	TRBV7-3	-	15	TRBJ1-5	CASSLTAGRGQPQHF	TGTGCCAGCAGCTTAACGGCTGGTAGGGGTCAGCCCCAGCATTTT
-	TRBV20-1	TRBD1	18	TRBJ2-5	CSARDQRGPGQGQETQYF	TGCAGTGCTAGAGATCAAAGGGGACCGGGACAGGGCCAAGAGACCCAGTACTTC
-	TRBV2	TRBD1	15	TRBJ1-2	CASSEAPLTGSGYTF	TGTGCCAGCAGTGAAGCTCCACTGACAGGGAGCGGCTACACCTTC
-	TRBV5-1	-	13	TRBJ2-3	CASSKQGEDTQYF	TGCGCCAGCAGCAAACAGGGAGAAGATACGCAGTATTTT
few	TRBV9	-	15	TRBJ2-1	CASSAGRGPYNEQFF	TGTGCCAGCAGCGCTGGGCGGGGGCCCTACAATGAGCAGTTCTTC
-	TRBV29-1	-	12	TRBJ2-1	CSEGKKPNEQFF	TGCAGCGAGGGGAAGAAGCCCAATGAGCAGTTCTTC
-	TRBV7-2	-	14	TRBJ2-7	CASSLGLAVNEQYF	TGTGCCAGCAGCTTAGGGCTAGCAGTCAACGAGCAGTACTTC
-	TRBV27	-	15	TRBJ2-1	CASSLGGLGYNEQFF	TGTGCCAGCAGTTTAGGAGGGCTCGGCTACAATGAGCAGTTCTTC
-	TRBV4-3	TRBD1	16	TRBJ1-1	CTSSQEFRGGNTEAFF	TGCACCAGCAGCCAAGAGTTCAGGGGGGGGAACACGGAAGCTTTCTTT
-	TRBV6-2/TRBV6-3	-	12	TRBJ2-3	CASSYSSDTQYF	TGTGCCAGCAGTTATTCTTCAGATACGCAGTATTTT
-	TRBV29-1	-	14	TRBJ2-3	CSVEETDPTDTQYF	TGCAGCGTTGAAGAGACCGATCCCACAGATACGCAGTATTTT
-	TRBV7-2	-	20	TRBJ2-5	CASSLFVAGRRRRYGETQYF	TGTGCCAGCAGCTTATTCGTGGCTGGCAGGAGGCGCCGGTATGGGGAGACCCAGTACTTC
-	TRBV2	-	14	TRBJ2-7	CASRGDAVTYEQYF	TGTGCCAGCAGAGGCGATGCAGTCACCTACGAGCAGTACTTC
-	TRBV6-1	-	16	TRBJ2-1	CASSPISGTRDNEQFF	TGTGCCAGCAGTCCTATATCCGGGACTCGCGACAATGAGCAGTTCTTC
-	TRBV10-3	TRBD2	14	TRBJ2-2	CAITASGATGELFF	TGTGCCATCACAGCTAGCGGGGCCACCGGGGAGCTGTTTTTT
few	TRBV24-1	-	13	TRBJ2-4	CATSDLRTNRQYF	TGTGCCACCAGTGATTTGCGGACTAACAGGCAGTACTTC
-	TRBV7-6	-	15	TRBJ2-5	CASSLVGAYQETQYF	TGTGCCAGCAGCTTAGTGGGAGCGTACCAAGAGACCCAGTACTTC
-	TRBV7-8	TRBD1	14	TRBJ2-5	CASSFGTATVTQYF	TGTGCCAGCAGCTTTGGGACAGCCACAGTGACCCAGTACTTC
-	TRBV2	TRBD2	14	TRBJ2-7	CASKPGLANYEQYF	TGTGCCAGCAAGCCGGGACTAGCCAACTACGAGCAGTACTTC
-	TRBV7-9	-	14	TRBJ2-5	CASSLEVLEEPEYF	TGTGCCAGCAGCTTAGAGGTTTTGGAGGAACCGGAGTACTTC
-	TRBV28	-	13	TRBJ2-5	CASSFNRQETQYF	TGTGCCAGCAGTTTCAACAGACAAGAGACCCAGTACTTC
-	TRBV15	-	13	TRBJ2-5	CATSRVVQETQYF	TGTGCCACCAGCAGAGTCGTCCAAGAGACCCAGTACTTC
-	TRBV11-2	-	16	TRBJ2-3	CASSTTSLGVPDTQYF	TGTGCCAGCAGCACCACTAGCTTGGGGGTCCCAGATACGCAGTATTTT
few	TRBV7-9	-	16	TRBJ1-1	CASSQDRPTRNTEAFF	TGTGCCAGCAGCCAGGACAGACCCACCAGGAACACTGAAGCTTTCTTT
-	TRBV19	TRBD1	15	TRBJ2-2	CASSITGGASGELFF	TGTGCCAGTAGTATCACAGGGGGCGCATCCGGGGAGCTGTTTTTT
few	TRBV5-1	TRBD2	16	TRBJ2-3	CASTPRLAGGVDTQYF	TGCGCCAGCACTCCCCGACTAGCGGGAGGGGTAGATACGCAGTATTTT
-	TRBV5-1	TRBD1	15	TRBJ1-2	CASSLDIGQGYGYTF	TGCGCCAGCAGCTTGGATATTGGACAGGGATATGGCTACACCTTC
few	TRBV5-5	-	13	TRBJ1-2	CASSRTADYGYTF	TGTGCCAGCAGCCGAACCGCTGACTATGGCTACACCTTC
few	TRBV7-2	-	11	TRBJ2-4	CASSVDNIQYF	TGTGCCAGCAGCGTCGACAACATTCAGTACTTC
-	TRBV12-3/TRBV12-4	-	11	TRBJ2-7	CASSDDYEQYF	TGTGCCAGCAGTGATGACTACGAGCAGTACTTC
-	TRBV27	TRBD2	16	TRBJ2-2	CASSLFSGGATGELFF	TGTGCCAGCAGTTTATTTTCCGGGGGGGCCACCGGGGAGCTGTTTTTT
-	TRBV4-2	-	17	TRBJ2-5	CASSLEPWRADQETQYF	TGTGCCAGCAGCCTAGAACCTTGGAGAGCGGATCAAGAGACCCAGTACTTC
-	TRBV27	TRBD2	15	TRBJ2-1	CASSFAGGGFGEQFF	TGTGCCAGCAGTTTTGCGGGAGGAGGTTTCGGTGAGCAGTTCTTC
many	TRBV20-1	-	14	TRBJ2-3	CSASQSGGTDTQYF	TGCAGTGCTAGTCAGTCAGGGGGCACAGATACGCAGTATTTT